Each of the 12 T cell receptor beta chains below was sequenced from the same sample in a study of patients and donors after allogeneic stem cell transplantation. Using its own MiXCR run on the RT-PCR reads, TCRdb lists one record per CDR3 protein. Of roughly 200,000 distinct CDR3 sequences in the sample, less than 50% were seen once. The specimen sequenced was blood, either unsorted or a sorted T cell fraction (not recorded which). The receptors here all came from a human donor who was either an allogeneic HSCT recipient or a stem cell or donor lymphocyte infusion donor (not recorded which). It is not recorded whose cells these are; they may come from a transplant donor.

The CDR3 is CASSVQGSYEQYF. The CDR3 region has the DNA TGTGCCAGCAGTGTCCAGGGCTCCTACGAGCAGTACTTC. The rearrangement uses TRBV6-1 and TRBJ2-7; tentatively, D is TRBD1 (5 bases). V lost 4 bases to trimming and J lost 0 bases, with 7 bases between them. The CDR3 loop spans 13 amino acids. Germline V CDR1 and CDR2: MNHNS, SASEGT.

This chain links TRBV5-1 with TRBJ2-5; D assignment may be TRBD1 or TRBD2 (5 bases each). Germline CDR1 reads SGHRS; CDR2 reads YFSETQ. The CDR3 is 13 residues long. V was clipped by 5 bases and J by 2 bases, with 10 bases between them. In nucleotides, the CDR3 is TGCGCCAGCAGAACGGGACGGCAAGAGACCCAGTACTTC. Amino acids: CASRTGRQETQYF.

This clonotype was recorded only once. V gene TRBV2 combines with J gene TRBJ1-6; D is unclear. There are 18 residues in the CDR3. Germline-derived CDR1 and CDR2 are SNHLY and FYNNEI. Trimming pared 4 bases from V and 0 bases from J, leaving 16 bases between. Written as DNA, the CDR3 is TGTGCCAGCAGTGTACGACGACTTAAGAGCTCCTATAATTCACCCCTCCACTTT. Translating it yields CASSVRRLKSSYNSPLHF.

The V and J genes are TRBV6-1 and TRBJ1-1; D possibly corresponds to TRBD1 (6 bases). The CDR3 is 16 residues long. Germline CDR1 reads MNHNS; CDR2 reads SASEGT. V lost 4 bases, J lost 0 bases, and 15 bases lay in between. The CDR3 sequence: CASSAWGQGMNTEAFF. The CDR3 DNA sequence: TGTGCCAGCAGTGCCTGGGGGCAGGGAATGAACACTGAAGCTTTCTTT.

This clonotype has more than one count but fewer than ten. The V and J genes are TRBV10-3 and TRBJ2-7; 7 bases fit TRBD1. The V segment lost 4 bases and the J segment 3 bases; nucleotides outside the gene matches: 3. This CDR3 spans 13 amino acids. Germline CDR1 is ENHRY and CDR2 is SYGVKD. The CDR3 region is CAISGGQYYEQYF. The CDR3, as DNA: TGTGCCATCAGTGGGGGACAGTACTACGAGCAGTACTTC.

The chain employs TRBV11-2 and TRBJ2-1; 7 bases match TRBD2. The ends lost 3 bases at V and 7 bases at J; junction bases unmatched: 12. The CDR3 is 16 residues long. Looked up from germline, CDR1 is SGHAT and CDR2 is FQNNGV. The CDR3 spells CASSLFRGGGINEQFF. The CDR3 nucleotides are TGTGCCAGCAGCTTGTTTCGTGGGGGAGGGATTAATGAGCAGTTCTTC.

This clonotype turned up a few times. The chain combines TRBV27 with TRBJ2-7; D is ambiguous. Trimming took 6 bases from V and 7 from J, leaving 19 bases between them. The CDR3 contains 14 residues. Germline V gives CDR1 MNHEY, CDR2 SMNVEV (reference sequence). In nucleotides, the CDR3 is TGTGCCAGCAGCCTTCTCCCCGTCATGCAAGAGCAGTACTTC. It encodes CASSLLPVMQEQYF.

This chain links TRBV15 with TRBJ1-3; 8 nucleotides line up with TRBD1. This CDR3 is 15 amino acids long. The V gene's germline CDR1 is LNHNV and CDR2 YYDKDF (reference sequence). Trimming removed 3 bases from V and 4 bases from J; junction bases left unmatched: 5. The CDR3 nucleotides are TGTGCCACCAGCAGGGCAGGGGGCGTAGGAAACACCATATATTTT. Encoded protein: CATSRAGGVGNTIYF.

This chain uses TRBV5-4 with TRBJ2-7; TRBD2 might be the D (6 bases). The CDR3 is made up of 16 amino acids. V shed 2 bases and J shed 0 bases, with 15 bases lying between them. Germline V gene lookup returns CDR1 SGHNT and CDR2 YYREEE (reference sequence). The CDR3 loop is CASSLFAGRTSYEQYF. The CDR3 DNA reads TGTGCCAGCAGCTTATTTGCGGGACGGACCTCCTACGAGCAGTACTTC. Drawing the rest from reference TRBV5-4 and TRBJ2-7, the complete variable domain is ETGVTQSPTHLIKTRGQQVTLRCSSQSGHNTVSWYQQALGQGPQFIFQYYREEENGRGNFPPRFSGLQFPNYSSELNVNALELDDSALYLCASSLFAGRTSYEQYFGPGTRLTVT.

V is TRBV7-6 and J is TRBJ2-1; D remains unclear. The V gene lost 5 bases and the J gene lost 6 bases, with 14 bases spanning the gap. Germline V gene data show CDR1 as SGHVS and CDR2 as FNYEAQ. The CDR3 runs 14 residues. Written as DNA, the CDR3 is TGTGCCAGCAGCGCAACCGTCGCTCCCAATGAGCAGTTCTTC. Translated: CASSATVAPNEQFF.

At least ten counts were recorded for this clonotype. The rearrangement links TRBV27 to TRBJ1-4; 7 bases are a match to TRBD1. Trimming took 3 bases from V and 5 from J; bases not matched to a gene: 3. Germline CDR1 and CDR2: MNHEY and SMNVEV (reference sequence). The CDR3 contains 14 residues. CDR3 nucleotide sequence: TGTGCCAGCAGTTTCTGGGGACAGAATGAAAAACTGTTTTTT. Its protein product is CASSFWGQNEKLFF.

The chain combines TRBV27 with TRBJ1-1; D gene unclear. The CDR3 is 15 amino acids. V was pared by 0 bases and J by 1 base, with 9 bases between. CDR1 is MNHEY and CDR2 is SMNVEV in the germline V gene (reference sequence). CDR3 sequence (DNA): TGTGCCAGCAGTTTATCGGGAATTCGGAACACTGAAGCTTTCTTT. It translates to CASSLSGIRNTEAFF.